This is a list of T cell receptor beta chains from one sample in a study of vaccination and CD4 T cells after COVID-19. Antigen specificity for these receptors is unknown. MiXCR, applied by TCRdb to the PCR reads, yields one record per CDR3 protein. This sample has about 17,000 distinct CDR3 sequences; just under 30% occur once, and the top ten carry about a sixth. What was sequenced was cultured CD4+ T cells from blood. The source of these receptors is a human donor with COVID-19. The CDR3 runs from the conserved cysteine through the conserved F or W. D genes are given only for firm matches. The size entry is marked missing in some rows and otherwise reads once, few, many or a size class.

j_gene	d_gene	v_gene	abundance	CDR3nt	CDR3aa
TRBJ2-3	-	TRBV6-4	few	TGTGCCAGCAGTGAAGGGCCGGAGGGGCCGACAGATACGCAGTATTTT	CASSEGPEGPTDTQYF
TRBJ2-1	TRBD2	TRBV15	-	TGTGCCACCACCATAGGGCCCGGGGGGGGCGACAATGAGCAGTTCTTC	CATTIGPGGGDNEQFF
TRBJ2-5	-	TRBV10-3	-	TGTGCCATCAGTGATAGGGCGGAAGAGACCCAGTACTTC	CAISDRAEETQYF
TRBJ2-7	-	TRBV15	-	TGTGCCACCAGCAGAGATTTGGGACCCTACGAGCAGTACTTC	CATSRDLGPYEQYF
TRBJ1-5	-	TRBV6-2/TRBV6-3	-	TGTGCCAGCATCAATCCAGGGATTAGCAATCAGCCCCAGCATTTT	CASINPGISNQPQHF
TRBJ2-5	-	TRBV5-1	-	TGCGCCAGCAGCTTGGAGGGGGTCTTCCAAGAGACCCAGTACTTC	CASSLEGVFQETQYF
TRBJ2-3	TRBD1	TRBV6-1	-	TGTGCCAGCAGAGGGCTGACAGGGGGCCCAGATACGCAGTATTTT	CASRGLTGGPDTQYF
TRBJ1-1	-	TRBV20-1	-	TGCAGTGCTAGACCTTACCCAAAGACTGAAGCTTTCTTT	CSARPYPKTEAFF
TRBJ1-2	-	TRBV25-1	-	TGTGCCAGCAGTGCGGGACACTATGGCTACATCTTC	CASSAGHYGYIF
TRBJ1-3	-	TRBV9	-	TGTGCCAGCAAAGGGGTCGGGACCTCTGGAAACACCATATATTTT	CASKGVGTSGNTIYF
TRBJ2-2	TRBD1	TRBV7-2	-	TGTGTCAGCAGACAGGACAGGGGGCGAACCGGGGAGCTGTTTTTT	CVSRQDRGRTGELFF
TRBJ2-3	TRBD2	TRBV19	-	TGTGCCAGTAGTTCCATAGGGACTAAAACAGATACGCAGTATTTT	CASSSIGTKTDTQYF
TRBJ1-2	-	TRBV9	-	TGTGCCAGCAGCGAGGCCCCGGCACCGAACCAAATCTATGGCTACACCTTC	CASSEAPAPNQIYGYTF
TRBJ1-3	-	TRBV7-6	few	TGTGCCAGCAGCTTAGCCGTTACAGGGACTCGCTCTGGAAACACCATATATTTT	CASSLAVTGTRSGNTIYF
TRBJ2-7	-	TRBV7-2	few	TGTGCCAGCAGCCCTCAGGGCTCCGAGCAGTACTTC	CASSPQGSEQYF
TRBJ2-5	-	TRBV10-1	few	TGCGCCAGCCCCCCTTCCCGGGTGTCGGAGACCCAGTACTTC	CASPPSRVSETQYF
TRBJ2-4	-	TRBV6-5	few	TGTGCCAGCAGTTACTCCTCCCTAGAAGCCAAAAACATTCAGTACTTC	CASSYSSLEAKNIQYF
TRBJ1-5	-	TRBV6-1	few	TGTGCCAGCAGCCAGGAGATGGACAGCAATCAGCCCCAGCATTTT	CASSQEMDSNQPQHF
TRBJ2-3	-	TRBV4-3	-	TGCGCCAGCAGCCAGGAGGGGGCGCGAGTCACAGATACGCAGTATTTT	CASSQEGARVTDTQYF
TRBJ1-5	-	TRBV20-1	-	TGCAGTGCTAGTCGTCCAGGGCTCGATCAGCCCCAGCATTTT	CSASRPGLDQPQHF
TRBJ2-2	-	TRBV9	-	TGTGCCAGCAGCGTAGCGTCCAGTTCGAACACCGGGGAGCTGTTTTTT	CASSVASSSNTGELFF
TRBJ2-5	TRBD2	TRBV27	-	TGTGCCAGCAGTCCAGGACTAGCGGGGGCCCCCCAGTACTTC	CASSPGLAGAPQYF
TRBJ1-5	TRBD1	TRBV6-1	-	TGTGCCAGCACTCCCAGGGGGCCGAGCAATCAGCCCCAGCATTTT	CASTPRGPSNQPQHF
TRBJ1-1	-	TRBV6-5	-	TGTGCCAGCAGTTACCGGACAGAACCTGAAGCTTTCTTT	CASSYRTEPEAFF
TRBJ2-5	TRBD2	TRBV4-2	-	TGTGCCAGCAGCCAAGGGGGTAGCGGGGGGTTGAAGACCCAGTACTTC	CASSQGGSGGLKTQYF
TRBJ2-1	TRBD2	TRBV7-2	few	TGTGCCAGCAGCCAGGCTACTAGCGGGGTTGGAGAGCAGTTCTTC	CASSQATSGVGEQFF
TRBJ1-2	-	TRBV20-1	medium-sized	TGCAGTGCCCGCTTGGGAGGGTCTAACTATGGCTACACCTTC	CSARLGGSNYGYTF
TRBJ1-1	-	TRBV12-3/TRBV12-4	few	TGTGCCAGCATCCCGACCCCTAGTACCACTGAAGCTTTCTTT	CASIPTPSTTEAFF
TRBJ2-2	TRBD1	TRBV5-1	-	TGCGCCAGCAGCTTGACAGGGGGTATCGGGGAGCTGTTTTTT	CASSLTGGIGELFF
TRBJ2-4	-	TRBV29-1	-	TGCAGCGTTGAACTAAATCTAGCCAAAAACATTCAGTACTTC	CSVELNLAKNIQYF
TRBJ2-3	TRBD2	TRBV7-9	few	TGTGCCAGCAGCTCGAGGACTAGCGGGGTGAGCACAGATACGCAGTATTTT	CASSSRTSGVSTDTQYF
TRBJ1-5	TRBD1	TRBV6-1	-	TGTGCCAGCAGTCTACAGGGGAGTAATCAGCCCCAGCATTTT	CASSLQGSNQPQHF
TRBJ2-1	-	TRBV19	few	TGTGCCAGTAGGGCCTACAATGAGCAGTTCTTC	CASRAYNEQFF
TRBJ1-5	-	TRBV4-3	-	TGCGCCAGCAGCCAAGGTAGGGGACCTAATCAGCCCCAGCATTTT	CASSQGRGPNQPQHF
TRBJ2-4	TRBD1	TRBV18	-	TGTGCCAGCTCACCAGGGACAGGGGACATTCAGTACTTC	CASSPGTGDIQYF
TRBJ1-2	TRBD1	TRBV19	-	TGTGCCAGTTCACCGGGACAGGGGCCAGGGGACTATGGCTACACCTTC	CASSPGQGPGDYGYTF
TRBJ1-2	TRBD1	TRBV5-1	-	TGCGCCAGCAGCTTGGGCGGTTCAGGGGGCGCGGATGGCTACACCTTC	CASSLGGSGGADGYTF
TRBJ2-7	TRBD1	TRBV7-2	-	TGTGCCAGCAGCTTACGGACAGGCCAAGGGGCTGCTTCCGAGCAGTACTTC	CASSLRTGQGAASEQYF
TRBJ2-2	-	TRBV12-3/TRBV12-4	-	TGTGCCAGCAGTTTCCTCCAGACTTCGAACACCGGGGAGCTGTTTTTT	CASSFLQTSNTGELFF
TRBJ1-2	-	TRBV19	few	TGTGCCAGTAGTATGTTTCGGGGGCTGAACTATGGCTACACCTTC	CASSMFRGLNYGYTF
TRBJ2-2	-	TRBV19	-	TGTGCCAGTAGTATATACGGCGGGGAGCTGTTTTTT	CASSIYGGELFF
TRBJ2-7	-	TRBV6-5	-	TGTGCCAGCAGTTATGGGCCAGGGGGGTTCTACGAGCAGTACTTC	CASSYGPGGFYEQYF
TRBJ2-7	TRBD2	TRBV4-1	few	TGCGCCAGCAGCCGCGGGGGACTAGCGGTCTTGGGCAACGAGCAGTACTTC	CASSRGGLAVLGNEQYF
TRBJ1-1	-	TRBV10-2	-	TGCGCCAGCAGTGGGGAGGGGGAGGTGGACACTGAAGCTTTCTTT	CASSGEGEVDTEAFF
TRBJ1-2	TRBD1	TRBV5-1	once	TGCGCCAGCAGCAGCCCGACAGGGGCGGGAGGCTACACCTTC	CASSSPTGAGGYTF
TRBJ2-3	-	TRBV7-8	-	TGTGCCAGCAGCGGCGCCGGTTCTAGCACAGATACGCAGTATTTT	CASSGAGSSTDTQYF
TRBJ2-5	TRBD2	TRBV7-6	-	TGTGCCAGCAGCTTCGGGTATAGCGGGGGAGAACAAGAGACCCAGTACTTC	CASSFGYSGGEQETQYF
TRBJ2-7	-	TRBV7-9	few	TGTGCCAGCAGCTCGACAGGCGGAAATTACGAGCAGTACTTC	CASSSTGGNYEQYF